This passage covers 25 T cell receptor beta chains from one sample sequenced in a study of cytomegalovirus exposure and HLA in healthy donors. 13 Jbeta primers and 60 Vbeta primers were used for the PCR. TCRdb keeps only in-frame clones here, not all; method: immunoSEQ multiplex PCR. Its clone listing holds about 130,000 clones. The sample comprised PBMCs. Receptor source: a woman aged 40 to 55 in good health and CMV-seropositive.

The rearrangement links TRBV28 to TRBJ2-1; a weak D match, TRBD1 (5 bases). The V end lost 5 bases, the J end lost 15 bases, and 20 bases lay between the germline ends. Germline CDR1 reads MDHEN; CDR2 reads SYDVKM. The CDR3 extends over 13 amino acids. The CDR3: CASSTTLGQARFF. In DNA form, the CDR3 reads TGTGCCAGCAGTACCACATTAGGACAAGCTCGGTTCTTC.

The chain uses TRBV2 and TRBJ2-7; 9 positions match TRBD2. In germline, CDR1 is SNHLY, CDR2 FYNNEI. V shed 2 bases, J shed 2 bases, and the junction held 4 bases outside the gene matches. The CDR3 covers 15 residues. The CDR3, as DNA: TGTGCCAGCAGTGAAACGTCTAGCGGGGCCTACGAGCAGTACTTC. It specifies CASSETSSGAYEQYF. Looking up the rest from reference TRBV2 and TRBJ2-7 gives the full variable domain: EPEVTQTPSHQVTQMGQEVILRCVPISNHLYFYWYRQILGQKVEFLVSFYNNEISEKSEIFDDQFSVERPDGSNFTLKIRSTKLEDSAMYFCASSETSSGAYEQYFGPGTRLTVT.

The V call is TRBV30, the J call TRBJ1-5; D is perhaps TRBD1 (5 bases). Trimming took off 2 bases at V and 3 bases at J, with 11 bases between the two ends. Germline CDR1 reads GTSNPN; CDR2 reads SVGIG (reference sequence). The CDR3 extends over 14 amino acids. The CDR3 nucleotides are TGTGCCTGGAGTACCAGGGCGATCAATCAGCCCCAGCATTTT. Its translation: CAWSTRAINQPQHF.

The chain is built from TRBV11-3 and TRBJ2-1; TRBD1 is a possible D gene (6 bases). With 5 bases removed from V and 0 bases from J, the gap between germline ends came to 20 bases. The CDR3 totals 18 residues. CDR1 is SGHNT, CDR2 YENEEA, per germline. Here the CDR3 reads CASSKGGSAEISYNEQFF. In DNA, the CDR3 is TGTGCCAGCAGCAAAGGGGGATCTGCGGAAATCTCCTACAATGAGCAGTTCTTC.

The chain employs TRBV10-3 and TRBJ2-1; D might be TRBD2 (6 bases). V was shortened by 9 bases and J by 6 bases, with 18 bases between the two germline ends. The germline CDR1 and CDR2 sequences are ENHRY and SYGVKD. The CDR3 has 14 residues. The CDR3, as DNA: TGTGCCATGGGAAAGGAGGGATGGGCCAATGAGCAGTTCTTC. It translates to CAMGKEGWANEQFF.

The chain combines TRBV7-9 with TRBJ2-5; D not certain. Germline V lookup: CDR1 SEHNR, CDR2 FQNEAQ (reference sequence). Trimming pared 7 bases from V and 4 bases from J, leaving 4 bases between. CDR3 length equals 10 residues. This chain's CDR3 is CASTGETQYF. The CDR3 DNA sequence: TGTGCCAGCACCGGAGAGACCCAGTACTTC.

This rearrangement joins TRBV6-5 to TRBJ2-2; D ambiguous. CDR3 length: 15 residues. Trimming took 0 bases from V and 4 from J, leaving 9 bases between them. CDR1 is MNHEY, CDR2 SVGAGI, per germline. The CDR3 loop reads CASSYSEVRTGELFF. CDR3 DNA: TGTGCCAGCAGTTACTCTGAGGTTCGCACCGGGGAGCTGTTTTTT.

The chain couples TRBV7-9 to TRBJ2-1; 8 bases are shared with TRBD1. Trimming cost V 5 bases and J 2 bases; bases outside gene matches: 5. There are 15 residues in the CDR3. Germline lookup yields CDR1 SEHNR and CDR2 FQNEAQ (reference sequence). The CDR3 DNA sequence: TGTGCCAGCAGCCTAACAGGGGGTCCCTACAATGAGCAGTTCTTC. Translation: CASSLTGGPYNEQFF.

The CDR3 bases are TGCGCCAGCATGACAGGGCCGAACACCGGGGAGCTGTTTTTT. Protein product: CASMTGPNTGELFF. V usage is TRBV10-1 and J usage is TRBJ2-2, with TRBD1 matching 7 bases. CDR1 and CDR2 (germline): WNHNN, SYGVQD (reference sequence). The CDR3 consists of 14 residues. With 7 bases clipped from V and 0 bases from J, the junction kept 2 bases outside the gene matches.

The chain joins TRBV13 to TRBJ2-7, with a tentative D call TRBD2 (6 bases). CDR3 length: 16 residues. The V gene's germline CDR1 is PRHDT and CDR2 FYEKMQ (reference sequence). The V gene lost 3 bases and the J gene lost 4 bases, with 19 bases spanning the gap. CDR3 region: CASSLRTRENTYEQYF. The CDR3, as DNA: TGTGCCAGCAGCTTGAGGACTCGGGAGAATACGTACGAGCAGTACTTC.

This chain connects TRBV28 to TRBJ1-2, with TRBD1 matching over 7 bases. Germline trimming cut 3 bases from V and 2 bases from J; bases unmatched to any gene: 9. Germline loops: CDR1 MDHEN, CDR2 SYDVKM. This CDR3 contains 16 residues. The CDR3 sequence: CASSFAPGQTNYGYTF. The CDR3 region has the DNA TGTGCCAGCAGTTTCGCCCCGGGACAGACCAACTATGGCTACACCTTC.

The chain recombines TRBV6-1 with TRBJ2-5; 9 bases line up with TRBD1. This CDR3 has 15 residues. CDR1 MNHNS and CDR2 SASEGT come from the germline V gene. Unmatched junction bases numbered 3, after V lost 2 bases and J lost 2 bases. The CDR3 nucleotides are TGTGCCAGCAGTGAATTCGGGACAGGGCAAGAGACCCAGTACTTC. It translates to CASSEFGTGQETQYF.

This CDR3 reads CASRWTGGTTGELFF. The CDR3 bases are TGTGCCAGCAGGTGGACAGGGGGCACCACCGGGGAGCTGTTTTTT. The J gene is TRBJ2-2, the V gene TRBV9, with TRBD1 matching over 11 bases. Germline V gene lookup returns CDR1 SGDLS and CDR2 YYNGEE. V lost 5 bases, J lost 4 bases, and 4 bases stayed unmatched. The CDR3 sequence is 15 residues long.

The chain links TRBV5-1 to TRBJ2-1; TRBD2 agrees at 11 bases. The CDR3 extends over 17 amino acids. V dropped 4 bases and J dropped 5; count of bases not matched to a gene: 11. Germline loops: CDR1 SGHRS, CDR2 YFSETQ. The CDR3 protein is CASSILISGREHNEQFF. CDR3 nucleotides: TGCGCCAGCAGCATCTTAATTAGCGGGAGGGAGCACAATGAGCAGTTCTTC.

The chain recombines TRBV25-1 with TRBJ2-5; tentative D call: TRBD1 (6 bases). Trimming shortened V by 5 bases and J by 4 bases, and 11 bases separated the two germline ends. This CDR3 contains 13 residues. CDR1 and CDR2 (germline): MGHDK, SYGVNS. The CDR3 protein is CASSPQGLETQYF. The DNA of the CDR3 is TGTGCCAGCAGTCCACAGGGCCTAGAGACCCAGTACTTC.

The genes are TRBV5-1 and TRBJ2-7, with a weak D call TRBD2 (5 bases). Germline V gene lookup returns CDR1 SGHRS and CDR2 YFSETQ. This CDR3 contains 13 residues. V lost 0 bases to trimming and J lost 3 bases, with 7 bases between them. CDR3 in DNA: TGCGCCAGCAGCTTGGCGGGGAACTACGAGCAGTACTTC. Encoded protein: CASSLAGNYEQYF.

V gene TRBV27 combines with J gene TRBJ1-5; D call uncertain. V was clipped by 11 bases and J by 3 bases, with 14 bases between them. The germline V gene encodes CDR1 MNHEY and CDR2 SMNVEV (reference sequence). This CDR3 comprises 13 residues. This chain's CDR3 is CASSGKNNQPQHF. In DNA, the CDR3 is TGTGCCTCCTCGGGAAAGAACAATCAGCCCCAGCATTTT.

The chain couples TRBV28 to TRBJ2-6; TRBD1 matches 9 bases. V shed 10 bases, J shed 0 bases, and the junction held 13 bases outside the gene matches. Germline assignment: CDR1 MDHEN and CDR2 SYDVKM. The CDR3 is made up of 18 amino acids. The chain's CDR3 is CATLPLGQGRSGANVLTF. CDR3 sequence (DNA): TGTGCCACCCTACCACTTGGACAGGGGCGCTCTGGGGCCAACGTCCTGACTTTC. The complete variable domain, with remaining parts taken from reference TRBV28 and TRBJ2-6, reads DVKVTQSSRYLVKRTGEKVFLECVQDMDHENMFWYRQDPGLGLRLIYFSYDVKMKEKGDIPEGYSVSREKKERFSLILESASTNQTSMYLCATLPLGQGRSGANVLTFGAGSRLTVL.

The chain links TRBV28 to TRBJ2-7; 7 bases are shared with TRBD2. Trimming at V came to 5 bases and at J to 2 bases, leaving 9 bases not matched to a gene. The CDR3 spans 15 residues. Germline lookup yields CDR1 MDHEN and CDR2 SYDVKM. The CDR3: CASSLTSDLTYEQYF. As DNA, the CDR3 is TGTGCCAGCAGTCTCACTAGCGATTTAACCTACGAGCAGTACTTC.

The chain uses TRBV10-1 and TRBJ2-7; 8 nucleotides line up with TRBD1. Losses at the gene ends were 7 bases for V and 2 bases for J; bases not matched to a gene: 7. The CDR3 runs to 14 residues. CDR1 is WNHNN and CDR2 is SYGVQD in the germline V gene (reference sequence). The CDR3 sequence: CASTEDREAYEQYF. In DNA form, the CDR3 reads TGCGCCAGCACGGAGGACAGGGAGGCCTACGAGCAGTACTTC.

The gene calls are TRBV7-9 and TRBJ2-6, with D possibly TRBD1 on 6 matching bases. Trimming took 8 bases from V and 1 from J, leaving 21 bases between them. Germline assignment: CDR1 SEHNR and CDR2 FQNEAQ (reference sequence). The CDR3 loop spans 18 amino acids. CDR3 residues: CASQPLVGRGSGANVLTF. DNA of the CDR3: TGTGCCAGCCAACCCCTCGTGGGCAGGGGATCTGGGGCCAACGTCCTGACTTTC.

The V and J genes are TRBV6-5 and TRBJ2-7; D is uncertain. The germline V gene has CDR1 MNHEY and CDR2 SVGAGI. The CDR3 consists of 11 residues. V lost 6 bases, J lost 7 bases, and 10 bases lay in between. CDR3 residues: CASSRPGEQYF. CDR3 coding DNA: TGTGCCAGCAGCCGGCCGGGTGAGCAGTACTTC.

The V call is TRBV27, the J call TRBJ2-3, with TRBD2 matching over 8 bases. The germline CDR1 and CDR2 sequences are MNHEY and SMNVEV (reference sequence). The CDR3 length is 14 residues. V lost 3 bases, J lost 1 base, and 0 bases stayed unmatched. For the CDR3, the DNA is TGTGCCAGCAGTTTGCGGGAGGGCACAGATACGCAGTATTTT. Encoded protein: CASSLREGTDTQYF.

The rearrangement links TRBV7-9 to TRBJ1-2, with TRBD1 as a possible D gene (5 bases). Germline-derived CDR1 and CDR2 are SEHNR and FQNEAQ (reference sequence). Trimming pared 5 bases from V and 0 bases from J, leaving 13 bases between. This CDR3 has 15 amino acids. The CDR3 DNA is TGTGCCAGCAGCAATAGCGGGACCCCTAACTATGGCTACACCTTC. Amino acids: CASSNSGTPNYGYTF.

This sequence joins TRBV6-1 and TRBJ2-7; tentatively, D is TRBD2 (5 bases). The germline V gene encodes CDR1 MNHNS and CDR2 SASEGT. Trimming removed 6 bases from V and 4 bases from J, with 13 bases in between. The CDR3 is 13 amino acids. Here the CDR3 reads CASRRAERYEQYF. Written as DNA, the CDR3 is TGTGCCAGCAGAAGAGCGGAACGTTACGAGCAGTACTTC.